The rows below give T cell receptor beta chains drawn from one sample of a study of T cells in tuberculosis. Only in-frame clones appear in the TCRdb table, and some are missing; sequencing was by immunoSEQ multiplex PCR. The table lists 54,000 or so clones, 81% of them singletons. Sequencing input: CD1b-GMM tetramer-negative cells sorted from PBMCs. The receptors come from an adult woman with latent tuberculosis. CDR3s include the opening cysteine and the closing phenylalanine or tryptophan. Each record gives: J gene, clone size, V gene, CDR3 protein. Rows give clone size only sometimes, using once, few, many, or a class for an expanded clone.

>TRBJ1-1|NA|TRBV6-5
CASGIQGNTEAFF
>TRBJ2-5|few|TRBV7-2
CASSSDLKGGETQYF
>TRBJ2-7|NA|TRBV19
CASSWTVNTYEQYF
>TRBJ2-1|NA|TRBV7-8
CASSQGLAVSSYNEQFF
>TRBJ1-3|NA|TRBV18
CASSPEGQSSGNTIYF
>TRBJ2-1|few|TRBV7-3
CASSLGTEQFF
>TRBJ2-1|NA|TRBV7-9
CASSLAEGTGQFF
>TRBJ2-2|NA|TRBV11-1
CASSSRDRGTGELFF
>TRBJ1-2|NA|TRBV29-1
CSVDLDGYTF
>TRBJ1-2|NA|TRBV28
CASTSEAYGYTF
>TRBJ2-7|NA|TRBV19
CASSFQGGPYEQYF
>TRBJ2-3|NA|TRBV4-1
CASSPRVSSYTDTQYF
>TRBJ2-3|NA|TRBV5-8
CASSSDWDRVMGDTQYF
>TRBJ2-1|NA|TRBV11-3
CASSTGSGRGSYNEQFF
>TRBJ2-7|NA|TRBV6-1
CASSGGGYEQYF
>TRBJ2-1|NA|TRBV18
CASSPDRGHEQFF
>TRBJ2-7|NA|TRBV10-2
CASRASGDESEQYF
>TRBJ2-1|NA|TRBV30
CAWTGGSGGAGEQFF
>TRBJ2-2|few|TRBV4-1
CASSQGLAGLNTGELFF
>TRBJ1-5|NA|TRBV28
CASLAGNQPQHF